This T cell receptor beta chain stems from a study of Ad26.COV2.S vaccination and SARS-CoV-2 variants. As for the study in general: The study gave Ad26.COV2.S intramuscularly, once or twice 56 days apart.

The data were produced by immunoSEQ multiplex PCR, yet TCRdb's version contains in-frame clones alone and is incomplete. In the table there are some 500,000 clones, 89% of which are singletons. Described treatment: around 19 received Ad26.COV2.S at low or high dose, single or two shots; 5 received placebo; per-sample allocation not given. Day 63 after the first vaccine or placebo injection was the time point for sampling. Source: peripheral blood, taken in a trial of Ad26.COV2.S vaccine versus placebo. This receptor was obtained from a person between 18 and 65 years old who received the Ad26.COV2.S COVID-19 vaccine or a placebo.

In DNA form, the CDR3 reads TGTGCCAGCTCCGGGGGAGGAGAACTAGCGGGGGCCCACTACGAGCAGTACTTC. The encoded protein is CASSGGGELAGAHYEQYF. This chain connects TRBV18 to TRBJ2-7; 11 positions agree with TRBD2. CDR3 size: 18 residues. V was clipped by 6 bases and J by 3 bases; unmatched bases: 16. Germline V lookup: CDR1 KGHSH, CDR2 LQKENI.